The 25 T cell receptor beta chains reported below all come from one sample, sequenced in a study of T cell responses to AZD1222 COVID-19 vaccine. Produced via immunoSEQ multiplex PCR; TCRdb's table is partial and in-frame only. The sample shows about 55,000 clones, over 70% of them seen only once. This specimen was peripheral blood, taken 28 days after the second AZD1222 dose. These receptors all stem from an adult who received the AZD1222 COVID-19 vaccine.

The rearrangement joins TRBV5-1 to TRBJ2-3; D is perhaps TRBD1 or TRBD2 (6 bases each). The CDR3 has 15 residues. Germline assignment: CDR1 SGHRS and CDR2 YFSETQ. Trimming left V 1 base short and J 2 bases short, with 11 bases between. CDR3 sequence: CASSLRGPDTDTQYF. The CDR3 DNA sequence: TGCGCCAGCAGCTTGCGGGGGCCTGACACAGATACGCAGTATTTT.

The chain combines TRBV6-2 or TRBV6-3 with TRBJ1-1, with D perhaps matching TRBD1 (5 bases). The CDR3 is 17 amino acids. The V gene's germline CDR1 is MNHEY and CDR2 SVGEGT. The ends were cut back, 6 bases at V and 7 bases at J, with 27 bases in the middle. In nucleotides, the CDR3 is TGTGCCAGCAGCAGGGCGGGACTGAAGTTCACCCACAATGAAGCTTTCTTT. Translating gives CASSRAGLKFTHNEAFF.

The rearrangement links TRBV15 to TRBJ1-1; D remains ambiguous. Deletions cut 3 bases from V and 0 bases from J, with 5 bases between. This CDR3 is 13 amino acids long. Germline values: CDR1 LNHNV, CDR2 YYDKDF (reference sequence). The CDR3 bases are TGTGCCACCAGCAGGGCCCTGAACACTGAAGCTTTCTTT. This gives the protein CATSRALNTEAFF.

The chain carries TRBV9 and TRBJ1-6; no reliable D call. This CDR3 contains 15 residues. Germline CDR1 is SGDLS and CDR2 is YYNGEE. The germline V and J ends were trimmed by 0 bases and 7 bases, with 11 bases remaining between them. The CDR3 protein is CASSVALAANSPLHF. The CDR3 DNA is TGTGCCAGCAGCGTAGCTTTGGCGGCCAATTCACCCCTCCACTTT.

The J gene is TRBJ1-1, the V gene TRBV6-5; TRBD1 might be the D (6 bases). Trimming left V 6 bases short and J 6 bases short, with 14 bases between. The germline gives CDR1 MNHEY, CDR2 SVGAGI. CDR3 length: 13 amino acids. The CDR3, as DNA: TGTGCCAGCAGAAGAAAACAGGGTGCTGAAGCTTTCTTT. Amino acids: CASRRKQGAEAFF.

The rearrangement joins TRBV18 to TRBJ1-6, with D hard to call. The CDR3 covers 15 residues. Trimming left V 3 bases short and J 6 bases short, with 12 bases between. Per germline, CDR1 KGHSH and CDR2 LQKENI. The CDR3 DNA is TGTGCCAGCTCACCTCTTCCCGGGCCTAATTCACCCCTCCACTTT. It translates to CASSPLPGPNSPLHF.

The chain couples TRBV28 to TRBJ2-3, with D tentatively TRBD2 (7 bases). The ends were cut back, 6 bases at V and 2 bases at J, with 21 bases in the middle. Germline V gene lookup returns CDR1 MDHEN and CDR2 SYDVKM. The length of the CDR3 is 17 residues. The DNA for the CDR3 is TGTGCCAGCAGCTCCCGCGGGGGCCCGAGTTACACAGATACGCAGTATTTT. This gives the protein CASSSRGGPSYTDTQYF.

The rearrangement links TRBV7-6 to TRBJ2-2; D may be TRBD1 or TRBD2 (5 bases each). CDR3 length: 15 residues. V lost 1 base, J lost 5 bases, and 11 bases lay in between. Germline CDR1 and CDR2: SGHVS and FNYEAQ. The CDR3 bases are TGTGCCAGCAGCTTAGTTGTCGGGACGACCGGGGAGCTGTTTTTT. It is translated as CASSLVVGTTGELFF.

This rearrangement joins TRBV28 to TRBJ1-2; D unresolved. Germline CDR1 MDHEN, CDR2 SYDVKM. The V and J ends lost 5 bases and 6 bases respectively, with 16 bases between them. CDR3 length: 14 amino acids. The CDR3 reads CASSPGPSVNGYTF. In nucleotides, the CDR3 is TGTGCCAGCAGTCCGGGTCCCTCGGTGAATGGCTACACCTTC.

V and J are TRBV24-1 and TRBJ2-1, with 11 bases aligning to TRBD1. CDR1 and CDR2 from the germline V gene are KGHDR and SFDVKD. J was trimmed by 1 base and V by 5 bases; bases with no gene match: 6. The CDR3 consists of 17 residues. This CDR3 is CATSGGTGGFSYNEQFF. In DNA, the CDR3 is TGTGCCACCAGTGGCGGGACAGGGGGATTTTCCTACAATGAGCAGTTCTTC.

This chain joins TRBV6-2 or TRBV6-3 and TRBJ2-7; D unresolved. V lost 0 bases to trimming and J lost 2 bases, with 14 bases between them. The CDR3 consists of 16 residues. The germline V gene encodes CDR1 MNHEY and CDR2 SVGEGT. The CDR3: CASSYSSPTLTYEQYF. CDR3 coding DNA: TGTGCCAGCAGTTACTCCTCCCCGACACTAACCTACGAGCAGTACTTC.

The CDR3 here is CASSLEGDTDTQYF. Written as DNA, the CDR3 is TGCGCCAGCAGCTTGGAGGGGGACACAGATACGCAGTATTTT. The chain recombines TRBV5-1 with TRBJ2-3; a possible D gene is TRBD1 (6 bases). Germline CDR1 reads SGHRS; CDR2 reads YFSETQ. V was trimmed by 0 bases and J by 2 bases, leaving 7 bases between them. The CDR3 has 14 residues.

The chain uses TRBV7-2 and TRBJ1-1; the D gene is possibly TRBD1 (5 bases). The CDR3 loop spans 14 amino acids. The germline V gene has CDR1 SGHTA and CDR2 FQGNSA. Between the trimmed V and J ends, which lost 2 bases and 4 bases, there was a span of 11 bases. The CDR3 sequence is CASSLLGGTTEAFF. Here the CDR3 DNA reads TGTGCCAGCAGCTTACTGGGGGGGACCACTGAAGCTTTCTTT.

The chain couples TRBV6-5 to TRBJ1-2; TRBD1 matches 7 bases. The CDR3 sequence is 14 residues long. V lost 5 bases, J lost 6 bases, and 9 bases stayed unmatched. The germline gives CDR1 MNHEY, CDR2 SVGAGI. The CDR3 DNA follows: TGTGCCAGCAGTCGCTCTAGACAGGGAGATGGCTACACCTTC. Encoded protein: CASSRSRQGDGYTF.

The V call is TRBV5-1, the J call TRBJ1-1; a weak D match, TRBD1 (6 bases). V was pared by 4 bases and J by 2 bases, with 15 bases between. Germline loops: CDR1 SGHRS, CDR2 YFSETQ. There are 15 residues in the CDR3. The chain's CDR3 is CASSLTGMVNTEAFF. The DNA of the CDR3 is TGCGCCAGCAGCCTCACAGGGATGGTCAACACTGAAGCTTTCTTT. The variable domain in full, with the rest retrieved from reference TRBV5-1 and TRBJ1-1, is KAGVTQTPRYLIKTRGQQVTLSCSPISGHRSVSWYQQTPGQGLQFLFEYFSETQRNKGNFPGRFSGRQFSNSRSEMNVSTLELGDSALYLCASSLTGMVNTEAFFGQGTRLTVV.

The CDR3 here is CASSLAGGHEQYV. The DNA for the CDR3 is TGTGCCAGCAGTTTGGCAGGGGGACACGAGCAGTACGTC. This chain connects TRBV27 to TRBJ2-7, with 7 nucleotides matching TRBD1. V trimming: 3 bases; J trimming: 5 bases; junction bases outside the gene matches: 4. The CDR3 covers 13 residues. Germline V gene data show CDR1 as MNHEY and CDR2 as SMNVEV (reference sequence).

The table lists this clone with a few counts. This sequence joins TRBV7-3 and TRBJ2-3; TRBD2 agrees at 12 bases. Germline V gene data show CDR1 as SGHTA and CDR2 as FQGTGA. The ends lost 6 bases at V and 5 bases at J; junction bases unmatched: 6. The CDR3 totals 15 residues. This CDR3 is CASRYPGLAGDTQYF. CDR3 nucleotides: TGTGCCAGCAGATACCCGGGACTAGCGGGAGATACGCAGTATTTT.

This clone was seen a handful of times. This chain uses TRBV28 with TRBJ2-4, with D tentatively TRBD1 (6 bases). The CDR3 is 14 amino acids. CDR1 and CDR2 from the germline V gene are MDHEN and SYDVKM. Trimming removed 2 bases from V and 3 bases from J, with 8 bases in between. As DNA, the CDR3 is TGTGCCAGCAGTTTAGGACAGCTCAAAAACATTCAGTACTTC. This codes for CASSLGQLKNIQYF.

The chain links TRBV7-6 to TRBJ2-7, with 11 bases that match TRBD2. Trimming at V came to 1 base and at J to 5 bases, leaving 10 bases not matched to a gene. From germline, CDR1 is SGHVS and CDR2 FNYEAQ. The CDR3 contains 17 residues. This chain's CDR3 is CASSLGALSGRGHEQYF. The CDR3, as DNA: TGTGCCAGCAGCTTAGGCGCCCTTAGCGGGAGGGGGCACGAGCAGTACTTC.

This clone has only a few counts. V gene TRBV28 combines with J gene TRBJ2-2; D remains unclear. Germline assignment: CDR1 MDHEN and CDR2 SYDVKM. V lost 2 bases, J lost 2 bases, and 9 bases lay in between. The CDR3 has 15 amino acids. The CDR3 here is CASSLSRLNTGELFF. The CDR3 DNA sequence: TGTGCCAGCAGTTTAAGCCGGCTAAACACCGGGGAGCTGTTTTTT.

This clone was seen more than once but under ten times. The CDR3 reads CASSPQPGNEKLFF. The CDR3 DNA reads TGTGCCAGCAGCCCGCAGCCGGGTAATGAAAAACTGTTTTTT. V usage is TRBV9 and J usage is TRBJ1-4, with D unresolved. Trimming stripped 4 bases from V and 4 bases from J, with 11 bases between. This CDR3 has 14 amino acids. The V gene's germline CDR1 is SGDLS and CDR2 YYNGEE.

The gene calls are TRBV7-9 and TRBJ2-1; 8 bases are a match to TRBD2. With 3 bases clipped from V and 5 bases from J, the junction kept 6 bases outside the gene matches. Per the germline V gene, CDR1 is SEHNR and CDR2 is FQNEAQ (reference sequence). The CDR3 runs to 15 residues. The CDR3 loop is CASSFRGGLDNEQFF. Written as DNA, the CDR3 is TGTGCCAGCAGCTTTCGGGGGGGCCTCGACAATGAGCAGTTCTTC.

The rearrangement joins TRBV2 to TRBJ1-2; the D is unclear. Trimming pared 1 base from V and 5 bases from J, leaving 5 bases between. This CDR3 region has 12 residues. From germline, CDR1 is SNHLY and CDR2 FYNNEI. The CDR3 region is CASSEGPYGYTF. In DNA form, the CDR3 reads TGTGCCAGCAGTGAAGGGCCTTATGGCTACACCTTC. The whole variable domain, filled in from reference TRBV2 and TRBJ1-2, reads EPEVTQTPSHQVTQMGQEVILRCVPISNHLYFYWYRQILGQKVEFLVSFYNNEISEKSEIFDDQFSVERPDGSNFTLKIRSTKLEDSAMYFCASSEGPYGYTFGSGTRLTVV.

V gene TRBV5-4 combines with J gene TRBJ1-2; the D gene is possibly TRBD1 (5 bases). V was clipped by 4 bases and J by 14 bases, with 21 bases between them. The length of the CDR3 is 13 residues. CDR1 is SGHNT, CDR2 YYREEE, per germline (reference sequence). In DNA form, the CDR3 reads TGTGCCAGCAGCGGGGGACGGACTATGGCTAGTACCTTC. It translates to CASSGGRTMASTF. Full variable domain (rest looked up from reference TRBV5-4 and TRBJ1-2): ETGVTQSPTHLIKTRGQQVTLRCSSQSGHNTVSWYQQALGQGPQFIFQYYREEENGRGNFPPRFSGLQFPNYSSELNVNALELDDSALYLCASSGGRTMASTFGSGTRLTVV.

This clone has just one count. In DNA form, the CDR3 reads TGTGCCAGCTCAGAAGGGGGACTCTCTCAGCCCCAGCATTTT. It specifies CASSEGGLSQPQHF. The chain joins TRBV18 to TRBJ1-5; weak D call: TRBD1 (6 bases). Germline V gene sequence: CDR1 KGHSH, CDR2 LQKENI. The V and J ends lost 5 bases and 6 bases respectively, with 14 bases between them. The CDR3 is made up of 14 amino acids. The whole variable domain, filled in from reference TRBV18 and TRBJ1-5, reads NAGVMQNPRHLVRRRGQEARLRCSPMKGHSHVYWYRQLPEEGLKFMVYLQKENIIDESGMPKERFSAEFPKEGPSILRIQQVVRGDSAAYFCASSEGGLSQPQHFGDGTRLSIL.